The clone carrying this T cell receptor (beta chain) showed up just once. The data stem from a study of blood T cell repertoires in COVID-19. Background on the study: Samples came from the United States, Italy and Spain, spanning acute and convalescent COVID-19. PBMCs, B-cell-depleted T cells, or T cells provided the cDNA or gDNA that made up the material.

CDR3 length: 17 residues. Trimming pared 2 bases from V and 0 bases from J, leaving 16 bases between. CDR1 is LGHDT and CDR2 is YNNKEL in the germline V gene (reference sequence). As processed by the authors: Reference gene primer amplification gave nucleated cell count estimates. TCRdb keeps only in-frame clones here, not all; method: immunoSEQ multiplex PCR. V and J calls and clone size are as listed in that table; D and trimming were resolved from the DNA. Of some 200,000 clones in the sample, about 75% were seen once. The chain recombines TRBV3-1 (or the pseudogene TRBV3-2) with TRBJ1-2; D not resolved. Material for sequencing was peripheral blood. The source is an older woman with acute or convalescent COVID-19. CDR3 loop: CASSQSPGASPNYGYTF. Written as DNA, the CDR3 is TGTGCCAGCAGCCAATCCCCGGGAGCCTCTCCTAACTATGGCTACACCTTC.